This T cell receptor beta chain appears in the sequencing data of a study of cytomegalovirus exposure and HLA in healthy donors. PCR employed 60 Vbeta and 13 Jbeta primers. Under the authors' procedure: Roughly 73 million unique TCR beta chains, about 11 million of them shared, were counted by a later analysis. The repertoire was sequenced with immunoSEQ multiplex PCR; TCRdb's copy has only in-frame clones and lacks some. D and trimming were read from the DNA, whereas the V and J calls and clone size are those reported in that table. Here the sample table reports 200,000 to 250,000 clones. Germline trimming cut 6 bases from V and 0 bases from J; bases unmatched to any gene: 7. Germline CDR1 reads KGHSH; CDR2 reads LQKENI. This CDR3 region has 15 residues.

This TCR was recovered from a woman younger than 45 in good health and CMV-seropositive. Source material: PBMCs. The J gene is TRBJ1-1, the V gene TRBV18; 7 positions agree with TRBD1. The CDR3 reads CASSSPGGMNTEAFF. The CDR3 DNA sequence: TGTGCCAGCTCGAGCCCAGGGGGGATGAACACTGAAGCTTTCTTT.